The rows below give T cell receptor beta chains drawn from one sample of a study of blood T cell repertoires in COVID-19. Using immunoSEQ multiplex PCR, the repertoire was profiled, and TCRdb retains in-frame clones only, with some absent. The data contain roughly 250,000 clones, around 87% of them singletons. Sample: PBMCs or T cells enriched from blood (not recorded which). These receptor sequences come from a woman in her fifties or sixties who had recovered from COVID-19. The CDR3 runs from the conserved cysteine through the conserved F or W. A D gene is named only where the DNA matches it firmly. Clone size is shown for a subset of rows, as once, few, many or a class of expanded clone.

D	J	size	V	DNA	CDR3
TRBD2	TRBJ2-3	.	TRBV7-3	TGTGCCAGCAGCCTAGCTAGCGGTGCTGACAGAGATACGCAGTATTTT	CASSLASGADRDTQYF
TRBD2	TRBJ2-5	.	TRBV27	TGTGCCAGCCAAGGACTAAGCGGGGGGGAGACCCAGTACTTC	CASQGLSGGETQYF
TRBD2	TRBJ2-7	.	TRBV9	TGTGCCAGCAGCGCCGGGACTAGAACCTACGAGCAGTACTTC	CASSAGTRTYEQYF
TRBD1	TRBJ1-2	.	TRBV5-1	TGCGCCAGCAGCCAAACAGGGGACGGGGGCTACACCTTC	CASSQTGDGGYTF
TRBD2	TRBJ2-3	.	TRBV11-2	TGTGCCAGCAGCTTCGGGGGGAGAAGCACAGATACGCAGTATTTT	CASSFGGRSTDTQYF
.	TRBJ1-2	.	TRBV12-2	TGTGCAAGTCGCTTAAGGAGGGCTAACTATGGCTACACCTTC	CASRLRRANYGYTF
TRBD2	TRBJ2-1	once	TRBV24-1	TGTGCCACCAGTGAGGTGCTCGCGGGAGGGTACAATGAGCAGTTCTTC	CATSEVLAGGYNEQFF
TRBD1	TRBJ1-5	.	TRBV9	TGTGCCAGCAGCGGCGACAGGGGGGACAATCAGCCCCAGCATTTT	CASSGDRGDNQPQHF
.	TRBJ1-1	once	TRBV25-1	TGTGCCAGCAGCCCGAATCGCAACAGCCGGCTTTTCTTT	CASSPNRNSRLFF
TRBD1	TRBJ2-5	.	TRBV6-5	TGTGCCAGCAGAATTGGACAGGGCCAAGAGACCCAGTACTTC	CASRIGQGQETQYF
TRBD1	TRBJ1-2	.	TRBV6-5	TGTGCCAGCAAGACCCTGACAGGGAGCTATGGCTACACCTTC	CASKTLTGSYGYTF
TRBD2	TRBJ2-1	.	TRBV7-3	TGTGCCAGCAGTCCTAGCGGGAGTAACAATGAGCAGTTCTTC	CASSPSGSNNEQFF
TRBD2	TRBJ2-1	.	TRBV5-1	TGCGCCAGCAGCATGGGACTAGCAAGCTCCTACAATGAGCAGTTCTTC	CASSMGLASSYNEQFF
.	TRBJ2-1	.	TRBV20-1	TGCAGTGCTAGCCCGGGCAATGAGCAGTTCTTC	CSASPGNEQFF
.	TRBJ2-1	.	TRBV6-4	TGTGCCAGCAGCCCACTAGCCGATGAGCAGTTCTTC	CASSPLADEQFF
TRBD2	TRBJ2-7	.	TRBV11-2	TGTGCCAGCAGCCCGACCGGGACTAGTTATGACGAGCAGTACTTC	CASSPTGTSYDEQYF
.	TRBJ1-2	.	TRBV25-1	TGTGCCAGCAGTGACCGGGGGAATGGCTACACCTTC	CASSDRGNGYTF
.	TRBJ2-7	.	TRBV7-2	TGTGCCAGCAGCTTTATCGGGGGTCTATACGAGCAGTACTTC	CASSFIGGLYEQYF
TRBD1	TRBJ2-2	.	TRBV5-1	TGCGCCAGCAGCTATCTGAACAGGGGCCCCACCGGGGAGCTGTTTTTT	CASSYLNRGPTGELFF
.	TRBJ1-2	.	TRBV7-2	TGTGCCAGCAGCTCTGGGCGGGATACCTACGGCTACACCTTC	CASSSGRDTYGYTF
.	TRBJ1-4	.	TRBV6-5	TGTGCCAGCAAGTGGGGGGAGAAGGCTAATGAAAAACTGTTTTTT	CASKWGEKANEKLFF
.	TRBJ2-7	.	TRBV19	TGTGCCAGTAGCGGATGGGATCGAGGGGGGGCCTACGAGCAGTACTTC	CASSGWDRGGAYEQYF
.	TRBJ2-1	once	TRBV11-2	TGTGCCAGCAGCTTAGTCTCCAATGAGCAGTTCTTC	CASSLVSNEQFF
.	TRBJ1-5	.	TRBV27	TGTGCCAGCAGACAATTAGGGGGAGCGGGGAATCAGCCCCAGCATTTT	CASRQLGGAGNQPQHF
.	TRBJ2-1	.	TRBV5-4	TGTGCCAGCAGCTTGTACTACAATGAGCAGTTCTTC	CASSLYYNEQFF